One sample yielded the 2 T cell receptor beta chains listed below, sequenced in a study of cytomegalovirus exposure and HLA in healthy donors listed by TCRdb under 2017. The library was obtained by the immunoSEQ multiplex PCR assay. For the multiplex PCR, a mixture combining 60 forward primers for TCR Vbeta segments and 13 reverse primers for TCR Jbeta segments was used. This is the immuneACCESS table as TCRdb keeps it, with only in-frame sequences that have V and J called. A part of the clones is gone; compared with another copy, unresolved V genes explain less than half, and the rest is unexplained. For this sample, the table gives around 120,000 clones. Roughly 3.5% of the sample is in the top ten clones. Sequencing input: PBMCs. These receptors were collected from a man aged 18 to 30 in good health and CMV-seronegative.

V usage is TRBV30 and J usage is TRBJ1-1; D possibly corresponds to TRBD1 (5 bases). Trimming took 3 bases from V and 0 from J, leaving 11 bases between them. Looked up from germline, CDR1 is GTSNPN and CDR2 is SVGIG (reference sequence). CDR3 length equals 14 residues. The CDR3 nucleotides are TGTGCCTGGAGGATGGGGGGTATGAACACTGAAGCTTTCTTT. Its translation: CAWRMGGMNTEAFF.

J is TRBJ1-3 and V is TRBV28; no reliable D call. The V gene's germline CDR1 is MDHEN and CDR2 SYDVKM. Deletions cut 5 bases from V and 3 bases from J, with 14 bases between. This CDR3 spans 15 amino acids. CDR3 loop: CASSTVRGFGNTIYF. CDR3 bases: TGTGCCAGCAGTACAGTCCGGGGTTTTGGAAACACCATATATTTT.